This T cell receptor beta chain was obtained from a study of blood T cell repertoires in COVID-19. As for the study in general: The analysed material was cDNA or gDNA that came from T cells, B-cell-depleted T cells, or PBMCs.

The study drew participants aged 18 to 89 years from roughly 25 US areas. Two negative PCRs, clearance, or symptom resolution had been documented for recovered Cohort 3 donors. Authors' methods: Reference gene primer amplification gave nucleated cell count estimates. TCRdb's copy holds only in-frame clones and misses some; the assay was immunoSEQ multiplex PCR. V, J and clone size reflect that table, while D and trimming were determined from the DNA. The data contain fewer than 150,000 clones, roughly 80% of them singletons. This CDR3 has 13 amino acids. Losses at the gene ends were 6 bases for V and 2 bases for J; bases not matched to a gene: 3. Germline V gene data show CDR1 as MNHEY and CDR2 as SVGAGI.

The receptor comes from a man in his thirties or forties who had recovered from COVID-19. V usage is TRBV6-5 and J usage is TRBJ2-5; TRBD2 aligns across 7 bases. Sequenced input: PBMCs or T cells enriched from blood (not recorded which). The CDR3 DNA sequence: TGTGCCAGCAGCGGGAGGTTTCAAGAGACCCAGTACTTC. It codes for CASSGRFQETQYF.